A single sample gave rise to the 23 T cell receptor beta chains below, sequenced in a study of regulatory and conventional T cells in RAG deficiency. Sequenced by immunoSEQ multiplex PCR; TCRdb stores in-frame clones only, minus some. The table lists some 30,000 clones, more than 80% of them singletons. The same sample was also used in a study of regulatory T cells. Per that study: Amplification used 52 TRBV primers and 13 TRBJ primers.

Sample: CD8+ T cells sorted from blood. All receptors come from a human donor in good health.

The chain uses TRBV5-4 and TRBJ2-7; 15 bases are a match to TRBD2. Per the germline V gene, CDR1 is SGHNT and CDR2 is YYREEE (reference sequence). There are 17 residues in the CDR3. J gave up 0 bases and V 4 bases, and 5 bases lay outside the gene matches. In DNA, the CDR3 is TGTGCCAGCAGCAAGGGACTAGCGGGAGGATCCTCCTACGAGCAGTACTTC. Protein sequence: CASSKGLAGGSSYEQYF.

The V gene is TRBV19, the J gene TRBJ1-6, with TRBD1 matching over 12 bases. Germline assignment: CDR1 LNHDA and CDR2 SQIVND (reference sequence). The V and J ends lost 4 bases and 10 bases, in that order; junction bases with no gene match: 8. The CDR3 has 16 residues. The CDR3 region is CASSNPGQGARSPLHF. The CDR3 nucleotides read TGTGCCAGTAGTAACCCGGGACAGGGGGCGCGATCACCCCTCCACTTT.

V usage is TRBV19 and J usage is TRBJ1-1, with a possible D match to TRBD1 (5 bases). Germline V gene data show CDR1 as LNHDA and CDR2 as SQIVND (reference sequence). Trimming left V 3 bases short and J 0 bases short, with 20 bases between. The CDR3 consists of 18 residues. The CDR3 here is CASSIGGVGAGMNTEAFF. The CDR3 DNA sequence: TGTGCCAGTAGTATTGGGGGGGTAGGGGCCGGCATGAACACTGAAGCTTTCTTT.

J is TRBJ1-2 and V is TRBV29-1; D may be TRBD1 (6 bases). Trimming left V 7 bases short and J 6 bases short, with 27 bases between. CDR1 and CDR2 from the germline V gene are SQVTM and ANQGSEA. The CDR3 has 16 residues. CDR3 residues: CSAGRGTPRRKDGYTF. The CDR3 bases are TGCAGCGCCGGTAGGGGGACACCCAGAAGGAAGGATGGCTACACCTTC.

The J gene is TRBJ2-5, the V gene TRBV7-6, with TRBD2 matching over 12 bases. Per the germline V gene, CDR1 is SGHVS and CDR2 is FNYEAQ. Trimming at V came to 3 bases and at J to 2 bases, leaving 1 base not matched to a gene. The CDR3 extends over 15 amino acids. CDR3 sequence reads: CASSFTSGGQETQYF. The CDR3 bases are TGTGCCAGCAGCTTTACTAGCGGGGGGCAAGAGACCCAGTACTTC.

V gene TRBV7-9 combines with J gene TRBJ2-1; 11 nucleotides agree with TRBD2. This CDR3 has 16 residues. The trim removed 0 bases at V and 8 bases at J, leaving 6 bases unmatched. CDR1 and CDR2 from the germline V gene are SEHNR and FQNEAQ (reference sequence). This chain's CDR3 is CASSLASGGAVYEQFF. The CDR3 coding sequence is TGTGCCAGCAGCTTAGCTAGCGGGGGGGCCGTGTATGAGCAGTTCTTC. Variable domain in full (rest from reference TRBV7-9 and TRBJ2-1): DTGVSQNPRHKITKRGQNVTFRCDPISEHNRLYWYRQTLGQGPEFLTYFQNEAQLEKSRLLSDRFSAERPKGSFSTLEIQRTEQGDSAMYLCASSLASGGAVYEQFFGPGTRLTVL.

CDR3 residues: CASSLVGDTEAFF. The CDR3 bases are TGTGCCAGCAGCTTAGTCGGAGACACTGAAGCTTTCTTT. The chain uses TRBV11-2 and TRBJ1-1; D ambiguous. Trimming left V 1 base short and J 3 bases short, with 6 bases between. The germline gives CDR1 SGHAT, CDR2 FQNNGV. The CDR3 runs 13 residues.

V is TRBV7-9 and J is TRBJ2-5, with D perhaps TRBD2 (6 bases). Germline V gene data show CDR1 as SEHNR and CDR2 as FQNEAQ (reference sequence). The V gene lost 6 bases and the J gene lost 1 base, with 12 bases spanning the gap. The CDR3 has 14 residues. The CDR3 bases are TGTGCCAGCAGGGAAACGGGAGTCCAAGAGACCCAGTACTTC. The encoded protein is CASRETGVQETQYF.

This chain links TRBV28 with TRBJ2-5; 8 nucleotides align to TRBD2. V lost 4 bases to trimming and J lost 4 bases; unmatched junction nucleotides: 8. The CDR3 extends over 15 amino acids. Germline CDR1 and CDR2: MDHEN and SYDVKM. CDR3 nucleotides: TGTGCCAGCAGTTCAACGGGGGGGCCTCCAGAGACCCAGTACTTC. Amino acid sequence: CASSSTGGPPETQYF.

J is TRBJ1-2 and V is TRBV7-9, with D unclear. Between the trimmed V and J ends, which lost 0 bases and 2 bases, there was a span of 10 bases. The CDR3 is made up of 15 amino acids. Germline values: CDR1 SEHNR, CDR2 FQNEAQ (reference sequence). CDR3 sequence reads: CASSLASPDNYGYTF. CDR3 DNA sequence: TGTGCCAGCAGCTTAGCTTCCCCGGACAACTATGGCTACACCTTC.

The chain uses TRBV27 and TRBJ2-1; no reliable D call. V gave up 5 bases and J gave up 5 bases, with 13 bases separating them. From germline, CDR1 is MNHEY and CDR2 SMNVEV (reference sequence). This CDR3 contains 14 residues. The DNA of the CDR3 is TGTGCCAGCAGTCCCCTGGACCTAAACAATGAGCAGTTCTTC. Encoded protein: CASSPLDLNNEQFF.

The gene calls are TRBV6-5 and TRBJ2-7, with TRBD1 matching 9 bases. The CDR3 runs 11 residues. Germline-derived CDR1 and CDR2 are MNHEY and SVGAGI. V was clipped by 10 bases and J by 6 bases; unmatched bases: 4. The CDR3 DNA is TGTGCCACCACAGGGGGCGGCGAGCAGTACTTC. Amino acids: CATTGGGEQYF.

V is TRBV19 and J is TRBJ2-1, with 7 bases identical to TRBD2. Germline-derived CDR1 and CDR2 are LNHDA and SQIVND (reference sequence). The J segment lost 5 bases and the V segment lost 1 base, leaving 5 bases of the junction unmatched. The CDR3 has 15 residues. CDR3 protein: CASSIGQGLHNEQFF. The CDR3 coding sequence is TGTGCCAGTAGTATAGGGCAGGGACTACACAATGAGCAGTTCTTC.

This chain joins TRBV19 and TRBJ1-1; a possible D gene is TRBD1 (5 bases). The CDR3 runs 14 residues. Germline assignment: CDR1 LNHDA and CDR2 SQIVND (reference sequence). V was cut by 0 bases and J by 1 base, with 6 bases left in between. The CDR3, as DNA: TGTGCCAGTAGTATAGAGGGGACGAACACTGAAGCTTTCTTT. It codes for CASSIEGTNTEAFF.

The CDR3 DNA reads TGTGCCAGCAGTGATGGGACAGATAATTCACCCCTCCACTTT. Protein product: CASSDGTDNSPLHF. This chain connects TRBV2 to TRBJ1-6; 7 bases are shared with TRBD1. J gave up 5 bases and V 3 bases, and 1 base lay outside the gene matches. The CDR3 runs to 14 residues. CDR1 and CDR2 from the germline V gene are SNHLY and FYNNEI.

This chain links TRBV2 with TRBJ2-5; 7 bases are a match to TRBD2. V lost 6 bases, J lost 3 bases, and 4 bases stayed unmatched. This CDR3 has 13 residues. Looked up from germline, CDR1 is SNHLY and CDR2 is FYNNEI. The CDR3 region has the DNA TGTGCCAGCAGCCTAGCGGTAAAAGAGACCCAGTACTTC. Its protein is CASSLAVKETQYF. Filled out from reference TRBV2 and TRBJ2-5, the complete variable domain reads EPEVTQTPSHQVTQMGQEVILRCVPISNHLYFYWYRQILGQKVEFLVSFYNNEISEKSEIFDDQFSVERPDGSNFTLKIRSTKLEDSAMYFCASSLAVKETQYFGPGTRLLVL.

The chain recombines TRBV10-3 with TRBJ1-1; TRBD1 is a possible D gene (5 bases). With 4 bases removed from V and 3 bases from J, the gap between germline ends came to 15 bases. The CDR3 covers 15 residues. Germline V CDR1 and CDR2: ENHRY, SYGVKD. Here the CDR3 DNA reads TGTGCCATCAGTGGGGCCTCAGGGAGGGACACTGAAGCTTTCTTT. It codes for CAISGASGRDTEAFF.

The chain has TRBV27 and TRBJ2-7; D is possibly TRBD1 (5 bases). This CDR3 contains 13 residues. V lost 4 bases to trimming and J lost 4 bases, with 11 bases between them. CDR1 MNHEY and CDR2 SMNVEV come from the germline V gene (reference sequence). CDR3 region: CASSSNNRYEQYF. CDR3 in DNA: TGTGCCAGCAGTTCAAACAACAGGTACGAGCAGTACTTC.

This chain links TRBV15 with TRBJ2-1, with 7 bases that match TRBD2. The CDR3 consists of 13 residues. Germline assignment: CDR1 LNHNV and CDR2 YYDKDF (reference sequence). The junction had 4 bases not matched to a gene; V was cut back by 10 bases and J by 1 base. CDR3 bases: TGTGCCAGCGGGGGACGTTCCTACAATGAGCAGTTCTTC. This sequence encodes CASGGRSYNEQFF.

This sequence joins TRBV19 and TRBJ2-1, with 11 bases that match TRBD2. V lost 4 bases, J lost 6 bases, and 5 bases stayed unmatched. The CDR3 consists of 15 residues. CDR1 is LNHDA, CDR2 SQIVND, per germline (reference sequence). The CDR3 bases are TGTGCCAGTAGTAGCGGGACTAGCGGATTCAATGAGCAGTTCTTC. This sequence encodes CASSSGTSGFNEQFF.

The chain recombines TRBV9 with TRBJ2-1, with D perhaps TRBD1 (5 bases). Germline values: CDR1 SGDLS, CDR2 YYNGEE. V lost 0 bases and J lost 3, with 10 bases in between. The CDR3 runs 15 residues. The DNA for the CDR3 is TGTGCCAGCAGCGTAGAGCCAGGGCTCTACAATGAGCAGTTCTTC. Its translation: CASSVEPGLYNEQFF.

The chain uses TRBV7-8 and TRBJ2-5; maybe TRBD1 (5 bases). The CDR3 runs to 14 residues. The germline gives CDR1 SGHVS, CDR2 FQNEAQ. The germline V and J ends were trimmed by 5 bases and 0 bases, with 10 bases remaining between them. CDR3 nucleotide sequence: TGTGCCAGCAGCCGCCCGACAGACCAAGAGACCCAGTACTTC. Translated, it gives CASSRPTDQETQYF.

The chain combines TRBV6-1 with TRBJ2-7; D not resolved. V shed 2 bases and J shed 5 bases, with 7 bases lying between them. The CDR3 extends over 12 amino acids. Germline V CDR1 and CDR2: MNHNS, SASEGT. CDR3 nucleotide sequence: TGTGCCAGCAGTGAATGGGAAAACGAGCAGTACTTC. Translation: CASSEWENEQYF.